The clone carrying this TCR beta chain occurred a few times. Its antigen is still unknown. The sample originates from a study of T cells in localized non-small cell lung cancer. Assay used: immunoSEQ multiplex PCR; TCRdb lists only in-frame clones, some missing. Here the sample spans some 30,000 clones, roughly 87% being singletons. Notes on the study in general: Among blood samples, higher T cell density accompanied longer overall survival. Sequencing was restricted to one tumor region; therefore, heterogeneity remains possible. Tumor showed lower T cell clonality than uninvolved adjacent lung, where it was highest. Paired adjacent lung recovered a median around 62 of the top 100 tumor clones.

The CDR3 is 14 residues long. Per the germline V gene, CDR1 is MDHEN and CDR2 is SYDVKM. Trimming cost V 9 bases and J 7 bases; bases outside gene matches: 12. The source material was peripheral blood mononuclear cells, sampled before any cancer treatment. The TCR was taken from a man aged 40 to 75 with stage III lung adenocarcinoma. This rearrangement joins TRBV28 to TRBJ1-2, with TRBD1 identical over 9 bases. The CDR3 protein is CARPGGTGLSGYTF. Here the CDR3 DNA reads TGTGCCAGGCCTGGTGGGACAGGGCTTTCTGGCTACACCTTC.